Below, one TCR beta chain is given with its context. The data belong to a study of T cell responses to AZD1222 COVID-19 vaccine. CDR3 length equals 13 residues. Germline CDR1 is LNHDA and CDR2 is SQIVND (reference sequence). Deletions cut 10 bases from V and 4 bases from J, with 13 bases between. Produced via immunoSEQ multiplex PCR; TCRdb's table is partial and in-frame only. The repertoire holds around 100,000 clones, with around 91% as singletons. This chain joins TRBV19 and TRBJ2-2, with D possibly being TRBD1 (5 bases). The sample consisted of peripheral blood, taken on day 0 of AZD1222 vaccination. The receptor's source is an adult in good health. The CDR3 nucleotides read TGTGCCACCCCTGACAGAACCACCGGGGAGCTGTTTTTT. Protein: CATPDRTTGELFF.